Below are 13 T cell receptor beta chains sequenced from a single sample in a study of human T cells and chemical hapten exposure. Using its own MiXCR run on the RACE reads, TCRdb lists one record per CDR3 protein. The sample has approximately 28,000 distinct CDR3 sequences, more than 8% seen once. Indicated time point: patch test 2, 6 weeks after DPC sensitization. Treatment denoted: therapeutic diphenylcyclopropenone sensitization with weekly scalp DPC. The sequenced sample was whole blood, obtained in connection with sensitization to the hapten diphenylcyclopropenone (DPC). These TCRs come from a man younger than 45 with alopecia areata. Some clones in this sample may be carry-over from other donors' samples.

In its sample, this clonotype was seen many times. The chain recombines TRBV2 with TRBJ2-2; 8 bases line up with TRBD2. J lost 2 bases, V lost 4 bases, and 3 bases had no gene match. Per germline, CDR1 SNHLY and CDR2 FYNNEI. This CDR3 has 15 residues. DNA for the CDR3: TGTGCCAGCAGTGGTAGCGGGGACAACACCGGGGAGCTGTTTTTT. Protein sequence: CASSGSGDNTGELFF.

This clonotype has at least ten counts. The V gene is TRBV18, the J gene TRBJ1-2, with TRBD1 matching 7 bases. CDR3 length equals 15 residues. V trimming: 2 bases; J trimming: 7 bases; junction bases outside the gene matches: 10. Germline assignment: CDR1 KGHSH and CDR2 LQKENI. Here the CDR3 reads CASSPGNRGDSGYTF. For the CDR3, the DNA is TGTGCCAGCTCACCAGGGAACAGGGGAGATAGTGGCTACACCTTC.

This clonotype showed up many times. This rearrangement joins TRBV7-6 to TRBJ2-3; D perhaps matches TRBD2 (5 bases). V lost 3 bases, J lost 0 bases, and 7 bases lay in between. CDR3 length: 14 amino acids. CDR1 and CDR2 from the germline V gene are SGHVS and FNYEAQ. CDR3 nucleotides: TGTGCCAGCAGCTTTCGCGGGAGCACAGATACGCAGTATTTT. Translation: CASSFRGSTDTQYF.

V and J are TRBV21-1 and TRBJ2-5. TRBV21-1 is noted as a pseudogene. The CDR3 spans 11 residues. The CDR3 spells CASSTDGTQYF. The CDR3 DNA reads TGTGCCAGCAGCACCGACGGGACCCAGTACTTC.

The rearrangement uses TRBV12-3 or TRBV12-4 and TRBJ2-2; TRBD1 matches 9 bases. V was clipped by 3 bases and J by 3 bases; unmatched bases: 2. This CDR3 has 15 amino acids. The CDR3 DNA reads TGTGCCAGCAGTTTTGGGGACAGGGACACCGGGGAGCTGTTTTTT. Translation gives CASSFGDRDTGELFF.

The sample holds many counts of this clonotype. Here the CDR3 reads CSALEGITDTQYF. CDR3 sequence (DNA): TGCAGTGCTCTGGAGGGGATCACAGATACGCAGTATTTT. The chain couples TRBV20-1 to TRBJ2-3; tentatively, D is TRBD2 (6 bases). V was clipped by 5 bases and J by 2 bases, with 11 bases between them. The CDR3 covers 13 residues. Looked up from germline, CDR1 is DFQATT and CDR2 is SNEGSKA (reference sequence).

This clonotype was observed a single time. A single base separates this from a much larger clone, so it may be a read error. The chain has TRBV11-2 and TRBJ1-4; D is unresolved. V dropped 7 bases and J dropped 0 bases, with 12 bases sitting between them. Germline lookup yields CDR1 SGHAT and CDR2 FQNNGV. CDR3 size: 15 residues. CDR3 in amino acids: CASNSRDATNEKLFF. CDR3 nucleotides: TGTGCCAGCAACTCGAGGGATGCAACTAATGAAAAACTGTTTTTT.

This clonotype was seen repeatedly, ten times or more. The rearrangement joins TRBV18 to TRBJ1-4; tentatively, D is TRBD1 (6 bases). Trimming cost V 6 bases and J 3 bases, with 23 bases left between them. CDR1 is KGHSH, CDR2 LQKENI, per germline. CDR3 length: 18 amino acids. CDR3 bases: TGTGCCAGCTCTTCAAGGAGACAGGCCTTCGAGGCTAATGAAAAACTGTTTTTT. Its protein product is CASSSRRQAFEANEKLFF.

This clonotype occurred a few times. CDR3 region: CASRRTVSSYNEQFF. Here the CDR3 DNA reads TGTGCCAGCAGACGGACTGTAAGCTCCTACAATGAGCAGTTCTTC. The chain links TRBV12-3 or TRBV12-4 to TRBJ2-1, with a possible D match to TRBD2 (5 bases). The CDR3 spans 15 residues. V was cut by 6 bases and J by 0 bases, with 12 bases left in between.

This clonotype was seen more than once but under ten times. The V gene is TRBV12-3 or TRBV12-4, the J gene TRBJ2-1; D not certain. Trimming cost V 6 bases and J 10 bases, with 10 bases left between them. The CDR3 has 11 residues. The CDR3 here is CASSPQAEQFF. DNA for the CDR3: TGTGCCAGCAGCCCCCAGGCGGAGCAGTTCTTC.

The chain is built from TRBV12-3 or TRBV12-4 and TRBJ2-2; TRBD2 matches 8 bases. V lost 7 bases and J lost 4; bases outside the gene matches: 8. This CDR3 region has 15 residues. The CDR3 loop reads CASMERGGATGELFF. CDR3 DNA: TGTGCCAGCATGGAACGGGGGGGCGCCACCGGGGAGCTGTTTTTT.

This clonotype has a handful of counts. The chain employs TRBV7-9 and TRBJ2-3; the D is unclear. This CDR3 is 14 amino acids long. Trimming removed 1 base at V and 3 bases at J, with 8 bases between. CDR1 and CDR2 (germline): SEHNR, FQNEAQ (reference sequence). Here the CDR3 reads CASSLEAWTDTQYF. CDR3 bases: TGTGCCAGCAGCTTAGAAGCGTGGACAGATACGCAGTATTTT.

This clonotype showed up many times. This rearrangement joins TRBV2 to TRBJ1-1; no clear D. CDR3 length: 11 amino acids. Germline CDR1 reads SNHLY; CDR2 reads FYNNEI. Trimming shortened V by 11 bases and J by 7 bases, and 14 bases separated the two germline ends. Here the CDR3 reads CACERVDEAFF. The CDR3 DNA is TGTGCCTGCGAGAGGGTTGATGAAGCTTTCTTT.